This passage covers 22 T cell receptor beta chains from one sample sequenced in a study of cytomegalovirus exposure and HLA in healthy donors. PCR employed 60 Vbeta and 13 Jbeta primers. Profiled with immunoSEQ multiplex PCR; TCRdb holds only in-frame clones, not every one. The sample lists 100,000 to 130,000 clones; 77% were seen once. What was sequenced was PBMCs. The receptor set was obtained from a male donor in good health and CMV-seronegative.

This clone was counted a single time. J is TRBJ1-1 and V is TRBV2; no firm D call. V was cut by 7 bases and J by 8 bases, with 14 bases left in between. Germline CDR1 and CDR2: SNHLY and FYNNEI. This CDR3 contains 12 residues. The CDR3 loop is CASTTQEVEAFF. As DNA, the CDR3 is TGTGCCAGCACCACCCAGGAGGTAGAAGCTTTCTTT.

The chain employs TRBV4-1 and TRBJ2-7; D remains unclear. The germline V gene has CDR1 MGHRA and CDR2 YSYEKL. V lost 0 bases to trimming and J lost 3 bases, with 3 bases between them. The CDR3 spans 12 residues. The CDR3 sequence is CASSQDSYEQYF. CDR3 DNA sequence: TGCGCCAGCAGCCAAGACAGCTACGAGCAGTACTTC.

The genes are TRBV2 and TRBJ1-2; D gene ambiguous. This CDR3 region has 14 residues. Per the germline V gene, CDR1 is SNHLY and CDR2 is FYNNEI. V lost 1 base, J lost 2 bases, and 8 bases lay in between. The CDR3 DNA is TGTGCCAGCAGTGAAGTTGCGGTAAACTATGGCTACACCTTC. Translating it yields CASSEVAVNYGYTF.

This clone was counted once. The genes are TRBV19 and TRBJ1-1; D is perhaps TRBD1 (5 bases). This CDR3 contains 13 residues. Germline V gene lookup returns CDR1 LNHDA and CDR2 SQIVND (reference sequence). Trimming took off 6 bases at V and 6 bases at J, with 14 bases between the two ends. Here the CDR3 reads CASSNRGVAEAFF. The CDR3 DNA reads as TGTGCCAGTAGCAACCGGGGGGTTGCTGAAGCTTTCTTT.

This clone was counted once. The CDR3 coding sequence is TGTGCCAGCAGCCGATATGACCTAGCGGGAGGGGGAGAGACCCAGTACTTC. Amino acid sequence: CASSRYDLAGGGETQYF. This sequence joins TRBV7-6 and TRBJ2-5; 12 nucleotides match TRBD2. This CDR3 contains 17 residues. Germline V gene lookup returns CDR1 SGHVS and CDR2 FNYEAQ. The ends lost 5 bases at V and 4 bases at J; junction bases unmatched: 11.

This clone turned up a few times. The chain joins TRBV28 to TRBJ1-5; 10 nucleotides line up with TRBD1. There are 14 residues in the CDR3. V shed 7 bases, J shed 6 bases, and the junction held 6 bases outside the gene matches. Germline V CDR1 and CDR2: MDHEN, SYDVKM. CDR3 nucleotides: TGTGCCAGCAACCGGGACAGGGGAAGTCAGCCCCAGCATTTT. This translates into CASNRDRGSQPQHF.

This chain connects TRBV27 to TRBJ1-5, with D possibly being TRBD1 (5 bases). CDR1 and CDR2 from the germline V gene are MNHEY and SMNVEV (reference sequence). The CDR3 is 16 amino acids. The ends were cut back, 2 bases at V and 4 bases at J, with 15 bases in the middle. The CDR3 bases are TGTGCCAGCAGTTTAGGGGGGATAAGATGGAATCAGCCCCAGCATTTT. This encodes CASSLGGIRWNQPQHF.

The genes are TRBV29-1 and TRBJ1-3; D uncertain. The V and J ends lost 5 bases and 4 bases respectively, with 15 bases between them. This CDR3 has 14 residues. CDR1 and CDR2 from the germline V gene are SQVTM and ANQGSEA. CDR3 region: CSVIARESGNTIYF. CDR3 bases: TGCAGCGTTATCGCACGGGAATCGGGAAACACCATATATTTT.

The chain couples TRBV11-3 to TRBJ2-1; 8 bases fit TRBD2. Trimming at V came to 5 bases and at J to 0 bases, leaving 9 bases not matched to a gene. The CDR3 contains 17 residues. Germline V gene sequence: CDR1 SGHNT, CDR2 YENEEA. CDR3 protein: CASSLYSGKSSYNEQFF. The CDR3, as DNA: TGTGCCAGCAGCCTCTATAGCGGGAAGAGCTCCTACAATGAGCAGTTCTTC.

The V call is TRBV30, the J call TRBJ2-7, with TRBD2 matching over 7 bases. Germline values: CDR1 GTSNPN, CDR2 SVGIG (reference sequence). Unmatched junction bases numbered 11, after V lost 0 bases and J lost 3 bases. The length of the CDR3 is 16 residues. The CDR3 coding sequence is TGTGCCTGGAGTGTAACTGGCGGGAGAACCTACTACGAGCAGTACTTC. Its translation: CAWSVTGGRTYYEQYF. The whole variable domain, remainder taken from reference TRBV30 and TRBJ2-7, is SQTIHQWPATLVQPVGSPLSLECTVEGTSNPNLYWYRQAAGRGLQLLFYSVGIGQISSEVPQNLSASRPQDRQFILSSKKLLLSDSGFYLCAWSVTGGRTYYEQYFGPGTRLTVT.

This chain links TRBV5-1 with TRBJ2-2, with 10 bases aligning to TRBD1. Germline V CDR1 and CDR2: SGHRS, YFSETQ. V gave up 4 bases and J gave up 6 bases; unmatched junction bases: 3. The CDR3 consists of 14 residues. The CDR3 nucleotides read TGCGCCAGCAGCCGCGGACAGGGGGCCGGGGAGCTGTTTTTT. The encoded protein is CASSRGQGAGELFF.

This sequence joins TRBV30 and TRBJ2-3; a possible D gene is TRBD1 (5 bases). Germline V gene lookup returns CDR1 GTSNPN and CDR2 SVGIG (reference sequence). This CDR3 contains 13 residues. V was shortened by 8 bases and J by 1 base, with 13 bases between the two germline ends. CDR3 DNA: TGTGCCCGCCAGGGCTCCGGCACAGATACGCAGTATTTT. Protein sequence: CARQGSGTDTQYF.

The chain joins TRBV25-1 to TRBJ2-7, with a weak D call TRBD1 (5 bases). Germline loops: CDR1 MGHDK, CDR2 SYGVNS. Trimming shortened V by 4 bases and J by 9 bases, and 16 bases separated the two germline ends. The CDR3 is 13 amino acids. The CDR3 is CASSAHPGIGQYF. CDR3 in DNA: TGTGCCAGCAGTGCTCACCCAGGGATTGGGCAGTACTTC.

The genes are TRBV19 and TRBJ2-7; 13 bases map to TRBD2. Germline V CDR1 and CDR2: LNHDA, SQIVND (reference sequence). This CDR3 contains 17 residues. V was pared by 3 bases and J by 2 bases, with 7 bases of the junction left unmatched. CDR3 sequence reads: CASSMPTSGRPTYEQYF. The CDR3 DNA sequence: TGTGCCAGTAGTATGCCGACTAGCGGGAGGCCCACCTACGAGCAGTACTTC.

The V gene is TRBV5-1, the J gene TRBJ1-2, with TRBD1 matching 7 bases. The trim removed 3 bases at V and 0 bases at J, leaving 5 bases unmatched. This CDR3 is 15 amino acids long. Germline lookup yields CDR1 SGHRS and CDR2 YFSETQ. The DNA of the CDR3 is TGCGCCAGCAGCTCCAGACAGGGAACTAACTATGGCTACACCTTC. Its protein is CASSSRQGTNYGYTF.

This sequence joins TRBV30 and TRBJ1-1; D ambiguous. V was cut by 0 bases and J by 5 bases, with 13 bases left in between. Germline assignment: CDR1 GTSNPN and CDR2 SVGIG (reference sequence). This CDR3 is built from 14 residues. The CDR3 sequence is CAWSVPRRGTEAFF. CDR3 sequence (DNA): TGTGCCTGGAGTGTACCTCGTAGAGGGACTGAAGCTTTCTTT.

This chain uses TRBV5-3 with TRBJ2-1; D uncertain. TRBV5-3 is classed as an ORF, of uncertain function. The CDR3 covers 13 residues. V lost 0 bases and J lost 5, with 6 bases in between. CDR3 DNA sequence: TGTGCCAGAAGCTTGGTGGAGAACAATGAGCAGTTCTTC. Residues: CARSLVENNEQFF.

A word on this clone: Different DNA sequences within this sample yield the same CDR3. This sequence joins TRBV27 and TRBJ1-1; weak D call: TRBD1 (5 bases). The CDR3 loop spans 13 amino acids. The ends were cut back, 3 bases at V and 5 bases at J, with 10 bases in the middle. The germline V gene has CDR1 MNHEY and CDR2 SMNVEV (reference sequence). CDR3: CASSLGGRTEAFF. The DNA for the CDR3 is TGTGCCAGCAGTTTGGGGGGGAGGACTGAAGCTTTCTTT.

This chain links TRBV29-1 with TRBJ2-3; D possibly corresponds to TRBD2 (6 bases). The germline gives CDR1 SQVTM, CDR2 ANQGSEA. The CDR3 consists of 13 residues. Trimming removed 4 bases from V and 3 bases from J, with 11 bases in between. CDR3 amino acids: CSVVGGATDTQYF. In nucleotides, the CDR3 is TGCAGCGTTGTCGGGGGAGCAACAGATACGCAGTATTTT.

The chain joins TRBV5-1 to TRBJ2-7; 9 nucleotides line up with TRBD1. The CDR3 contains 14 residues. Germline V gene sequence: CDR1 SGHRS, CDR2 YFSETQ. The V segment lost 5 bases and the J segment 2 bases; nucleotides outside the gene matches: 5. Here the CDR3 reads CASRSGQGTYEQYF. CDR3 DNA sequence: TGCGCCAGCAGATCCGGACAGGGGACCTACGAGCAGTACTTC.

V is TRBV19 and J is TRBJ2-1; 10 bases match TRBD2. Trimming removed 10 bases from V and 8 bases from J; junction bases left unmatched: 14. The CDR3 is 15 residues long. Germline V gene lookup returns CDR1 LNHDA and CDR2 SQIVND (reference sequence). This CDR3 is CATGRGGLARDEQFF. CDR3 sequence (DNA): TGTGCCACCGGGAGAGGGGGACTAGCGAGAGATGAGCAGTTCTTC.

The gene calls are TRBV5-1 and TRBJ1-5, with 8 bases identical to TRBD1. This CDR3 is 13 amino acids long. Germline V gene sequence: CDR1 SGHRS, CDR2 YFSETQ. V shed 6 bases and J 5 bases; nucleotides not matched to a gene: 4. The CDR3 reads CASITDRDQPQHF. In nucleotides, the CDR3 is TGCGCCAGCATCACGGACAGGGATCAGCCCCAGCATTTT.